Listed below are T cell receptor beta chains from one sample, sequenced in a study of blood T cell repertoires in COVID-19. Repertoires were generated with immunoSEQ multiplex PCR, while TCRdb's copy carries only in-frame clones and drops some. The sample yields 90,000 to 120,000 clones, around 88% seen once. Sequenced input: peripheral blood. The receptors shown here come from a man aged 45-65 years with active or convalescent COVID-19. Each CDR3 is given with its conserved first and last residue. A D gene is named only where the DNA matches it firmly. Clone sizes are given selectively: once, few, many, or a class where the clone is expanded.

DNA,CDR3,D,size,length,J,V
TGTGCCAGCAGTCCACCCGGGTCCTTTTTGGACGAGCAGTACTTC,CASSPPGSFLDEQYF,NA,once,15,TRBJ2-7,TRBV6-5
TGTGCCAGCAGTATAACCGGGACATTGTACGAGCAGTACTTC,CASSITGTLYEQYF,NA,NA,14,TRBJ2-7,TRBV6-5
TGTGCCACCAGCAGAGATCGGGGTATGAACACTGAAGCTTTCTTT,CATSRDRGMNTEAFF,NA,NA,15,TRBJ1-1,TRBV15
TGTGCCAGCAGTCCATCGACAGGGGTCTTACAGAACACCGGGGAGCTGTTTTTT,CASSPSTGVLQNTGELFF,TRBD1,NA,18,TRBJ2-2,TRBV6-6
TGTGCCAGCAGTCCTCTTCCAGGGGGCGCTAGTGGCTACACCTTC,CASSPLPGGASGYTF,TRBD1,NA,15,TRBJ1-2,TRBV28
TGTGCCAGCAGCGCCTACCTATTTGCGGGAGACTACGAGCAGTACTTC,CASSAYLFAGDYEQYF,TRBD2,few,16,TRBJ2-7,TRBV7-2
TGTGCCAGTAGTATAGGGGCCAGGGAGGACTATGGCTACACCTTC,CASSIGAREDYGYTF,NA,NA,15,TRBJ1-2,TRBV19
TGTGCCAGCAGCCCGACAGGGACCGCCACTGAAGCTTTCTTT,CASSPTGTATEAFF,TRBD1,once,14,TRBJ1-1,TRBV11-3
TGTGCCAGCAGCGCCGGGACTAGCGGGAACAATGAGCAGTTCTTC,CASSAGTSGNNEQFF,TRBD2,few,15,TRBJ2-1,TRBV7-9
TGTGCCAGCAGTTACGACAGGGGGGGTTCTGGGGCTTTCTTT,CASSYDRGGSGAFF,TRBD1,NA,14,TRBJ1-1,TRBV6-6
TGTGCCAGCAGCCTTCGCGACAGTTACGAGCAGTACTTC,CASSLRDSYEQYF,NA,NA,13,TRBJ2-7,TRBV7-9
TGCGCCAGCAGCTCCTCTAGCGGGTTTTACAATGAGCAGTTCTTC,CASSSSSGFYNEQFF,TRBD2,NA,15,TRBJ2-1,TRBV5-1
TGTGCCAGCTCATTCGCGGGGACGGCGCAGCACGAGCAGTACTTC,CASSFAGTAQHEQYF,NA,NA,15,TRBJ2-7,TRBV18
TGTGCCAGCAGTGAAGAGGGACAGGGGGGGTTAGGAGCTTTCTTT,CASSEEGQGGLGAFF,TRBD1,NA,15,TRBJ1-1,TRBV6-1
TGTGCCAGCAGCTTTGCGGACACTGAAGCTTTCTTT,CASSFADTEAFF,NA,NA,12,TRBJ1-1,TRBV11-2
TGTGCCAGCAGTCCCCCGTCCGGTAGAAGCAATCAGCCCCAGCATTTT,CASSPPSGRSNQPQHF,NA,NA,16,TRBJ1-5,TRBV28
TGCAGTGCTAGTGCTAGCGGGAGGATCTACAATGAGCAGTTCTTC,CSASASGRIYNEQFF,TRBD2,NA,15,TRBJ2-1,TRBV20-1
TGTGCCAGCAGTTTAATGAGTGAAGCTTTCTTT,CASSLMSEAFF,NA,NA,11,TRBJ1-1,TRBV12-3/TRBV12-4
TGTGCCAGTAGTCCGACGTTGGGCCACCGGAATGAGCAGTTCTTC,CASSPTLGHRNEQFF,NA,NA,15,TRBJ2-1,TRBV19
TGTGCCAGCAGCCGGGACTACTATGGCTACACCTTC,CASSRDYYGYTF,NA,once,12,TRBJ1-2,TRBV7-8
TGTGCCAGCGGCGCCCTAGACCACAATGAGCAGTTCTTC,CASGALDHNEQFF,NA,NA,13,TRBJ2-1,TRBV12-3/TRBV12-4
TGTGCCAGCAGTGAAGCGCGTGGAAACACCATATATTTT,CASSEARGNTIYF,NA,NA,13,TRBJ1-3,TRBV6-1
TGTGCCAGCAGCTCGCGTTTTGCAGGGGAACCCACTGAAGCTTTCTTT,CASSSRFAGEPTEAFF,NA,NA,16,TRBJ1-1,TRBV11-2
TGTGCCAGCTCACCACTATCGGGAGTCTCTGGAAACACCATATATTTT,CASSPLSGVSGNTIYF,NA,NA,16,TRBJ1-3,TRBV18
TGTGCCAGCAACACCTCCCCCACAGTTGACAATCAGCCCCAGCATTTT,CASNTSPTVDNQPQHF,NA,NA,16,TRBJ1-5,TRBV2
TGTGCCAGCAGCTTGACTAGCGGTCCTCCCTACGAGCAGTACTTC,CASSLTSGPPYEQYF,TRBD2,once,15,TRBJ2-7,TRBV5-6
TGCAGCGTTGGGGACAGAAGCAATCAGCCCCAGCATTTT,CSVGDRSNQPQHF,TRBD1,NA,13,TRBJ1-5,TRBV29-1
TGTGCCAGCAGTCCCCGGACTCGGGGAGTGGATACGCAGTATTTT,CASSPRTRGVDTQYF,NA,NA,15,TRBJ2-3,TRBV28
TGTGCCAGCAGACCGTCCCGGACTAGTAATGAGCAGTTCTTC,CASRPSRTSNEQFF,TRBD2,few,14,TRBJ2-1,TRBV6-5
TGTGCCAGCAGTGATTTGGCGGGAGGGCAAGATGAGCAGTTCTTC,CASSDLAGGQDEQFF,TRBD2,NA,15,TRBJ2-1,TRBV6-1
TGTGCCACCAGCAGAGATTTGGGGCGACTAGCGGGTAACACCGGGGAGCTGTTTTTT,CATSRDLGRLAGNTGELFF,TRBD2,NA,19,TRBJ2-2,TRBV15
TGTGCCAGCAGCGTAGGGCTAGCGGGGGCAGAGACCCAGTACTTC,CASSVGLAGAETQYF,TRBD2,NA,15,TRBJ2-5,TRBV9
TGTGCCATCAGTTCCGGGACTAGCGGGACCTACGAGCAGTACTTC,CAISSGTSGTYEQYF,TRBD2,NA,15,TRBJ2-7,TRBV10-3
TGTGCCAGCAGCTCAGGTTGGACAGGGAGTTTTTCTAGCACAGATACGCAGTATTTT,CASSSGWTGSFSSTDTQYF,TRBD1,NA,19,TRBJ2-3,TRBV7-9
TGCAGCGTTGACTTGAGAGCACAGGGCCTGGGAACAGAGACCCAGTACTTC,CSVDLRAQGLGTETQYF,NA,NA,17,TRBJ2-5,TRBV29-1
TGTGCCAGCAGTTTATTCCCTAGCGGGAACTCCTACGAGCAGTACTTC,CASSLFPSGNSYEQYF,TRBD2,once,16,TRBJ2-7,TRBV28
TGTGCCAGCAGCCAGCGCGAGTATGGCTACACCTTC,CASSQREYGYTF,NA,NA,12,TRBJ1-2,TRBV13
TGTGCCAGCAGTTCCCCGGGCGGGGATGGTTATCAGCCCCAGCATTTT,CASSSPGGDGYQPQHF,NA,NA,16,TRBJ1-5,TRBV28
TGTGCCAGCTCACCTGTGGGGCGGACCGGGGAGCTGTTTTTT,CASSPVGRTGELFF,NA,NA,14,TRBJ2-2,TRBV18
TGCGCCAGCAGATCGACAGCGAACACTGAAGCTTTCTTT,CASRSTANTEAFF,NA,NA,13,TRBJ1-1,TRBV10-1
TGTGCCAGCAGTGAGTTACAGGGGCTATCCTACGAGCAGTACTTC,CASSELQGLSYEQYF,TRBD1,NA,15,TRBJ2-7,TRBV6-1
TGTGCCAGTGCAGATCAAGGGGAAGAGACCCAGTACTTC,CASADQGEETQYF,NA,NA,13,TRBJ2-5,TRBV19
TGTGCCAGTAGTATAACTGTACTCCACGGGGACTATGGCTACACCTTC,CASSITVLHGDYGYTF,NA,once,16,TRBJ1-2,TRBV19
TGTGCCAGCAGCCACCTCCCCGGGACAGGGTCTGAAGGCTACACCTTC,CASSHLPGTGSEGYTF,TRBD1,NA,16,TRBJ1-2,TRBV3-1/TRBV3-2
TGCGCCAGCAGTGGCGGGGCGAACACCGGGGAGCTGTTTTTT,CASSGGANTGELFF,NA,NA,14,TRBJ2-2,TRBV5-1
TGCAGCGTTGATCCGGGACAGGGATCGGGGGAGCAGTACTTC,CSVDPGQGSGEQYF,TRBD1,NA,14,TRBJ2-7,TRBV29-1
TGTGCCAGCAGTCTGGTGGCAGGGGTTATTATGAACACTGAAGCTTTCTTT,CASSLVAGVIMNTEAFF,NA,NA,17,TRBJ1-1,TRBV2
TGTGCCAGCAGCCCAGGGACATCGGATGAAAAACTGTTTTTT,CASSPGTSDEKLFF,NA,NA,14,TRBJ1-4,TRBV3-1/TRBV3-2
TGCGCCAGCAGCCAAGATTGGACACTGAACACCGGGGAGCTGTTTTTT,CASSQDWTLNTGELFF,NA,NA,16,TRBJ2-2,TRBV4-1
TGTGCCAGCAGCGTTAGCGGATCGAACACCGGGGAGCTGTTTTTT,CASSVSGSNTGELFF,NA,NA,15,TRBJ2-2,TRBV9
TGTGCCAGCAGCGTAGGTATACTAGCGGGAGGGCTGTACCAAGAGACCCAGTACTTC,CASSVGILAGGLYQETQYF,TRBD2,NA,19,TRBJ2-5,TRBV9
TGTGCCAGCAGCTTAGACTTGAACACCGGGGAGCTGTTTTTT,CASSLDLNTGELFF,NA,NA,14,TRBJ2-2,TRBV7-7
TGTGCCAGCAGTAGGACAGCCACTGAAGCTTTCTTT,CASSRTATEAFF,NA,NA,12,TRBJ1-1,TRBV12-3/TRBV12-4
TGCGCCAGCAGCCAAGAGGGGGGGACTTTCTCTGGAAACACCATATATTTT,CASSQEGGTFSGNTIYF,NA,NA,17,TRBJ1-3,TRBV4-1
TGTGCCAGCAGTGAGGGACAGCTAGACGAGCAGTACTTC,CASSEGQLDEQYF,TRBD1,NA,13,TRBJ2-7,TRBV12-3/TRBV12-4
TGTGCCAGCAAGGACAGGGGAGCGGTCGGCAATCAGCCCCAGCATTTT,CASKDRGAVGNQPQHF,TRBD1,NA,16,TRBJ1-5,TRBV27
TGTGCCAGCAGTGGAGGGCGGAACACTGAAGCTTTCTTT,CASSGGRNTEAFF,NA,NA,13,TRBJ1-1,TRBV6-6
TGTGCCAGCAGCCCACCGGGGGGGGCCAACGAGCAGTACTTC,CASSPPGGANEQYF,TRBD2,few,14,TRBJ2-7,TRBV6-5
TGTGCCAGCAGTCCGGCTAGCGGCCCAGATACGCAGTATTTT,CASSPASGPDTQYF,TRBD2,NA,14,TRBJ2-3,TRBV27